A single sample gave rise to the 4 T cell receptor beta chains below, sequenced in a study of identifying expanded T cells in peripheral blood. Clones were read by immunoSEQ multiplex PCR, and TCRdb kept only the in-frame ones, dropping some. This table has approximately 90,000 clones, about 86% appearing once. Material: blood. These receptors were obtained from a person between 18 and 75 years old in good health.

In DNA form, the CDR3 reads TGTGCCAGCAGCGTAGGGAACAGGGGTAACACTGAAGCTTTCTTT. Residues: CASSVGNRGNTEAFF. The chain uses TRBV9 and TRBJ1-1; 7 nucleotides align to TRBD1. Trimming cost V 0 bases and J 2 bases; bases outside gene matches: 4. The germline gives CDR1 SGDLS, CDR2 YYNGEE. The CDR3 sequence is 15 residues long. Filled out from reference TRBV9 and TRBJ1-1, the complete variable domain reads DSGVTQTPKHLITATGQRVTLRCSPRSGDLSVYWYQQSLDQGLQFLIQYYNGEERAKGNILERFSAQQFPDLHSELNLSSLELGDSALYFCASSVGNRGNTEAFFGQGTRLTVV.

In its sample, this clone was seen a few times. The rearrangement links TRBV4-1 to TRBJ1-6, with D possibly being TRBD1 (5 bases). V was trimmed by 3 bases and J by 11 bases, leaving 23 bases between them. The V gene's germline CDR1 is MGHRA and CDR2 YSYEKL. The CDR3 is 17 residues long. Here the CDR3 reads CASSHLPVRGVGTPLHF. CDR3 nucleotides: TGCGCCAGCAGCCACCTCCCTGTCCGGGGGGTTGGGACACCCCTCCACTTT.

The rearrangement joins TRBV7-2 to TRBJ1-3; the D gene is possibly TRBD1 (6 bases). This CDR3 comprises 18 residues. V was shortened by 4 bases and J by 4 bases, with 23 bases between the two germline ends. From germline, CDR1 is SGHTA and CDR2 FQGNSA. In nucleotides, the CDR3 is TGTGCCAGCAGCTCACAAATTGGGAGGGGGGAGTCCGGAAACACCATATATTTT. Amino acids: CASSSQIGRGESGNTIYF. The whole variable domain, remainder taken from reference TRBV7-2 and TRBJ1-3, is GAGVSQSPSNKVTEKGKDVELRCDPISGHTALYWYRQSLGQGLEFLIYFQGNSAPDKSGLPSDRFSAERTGGSVSTLTIQRTQQEDSAVYLCASSSQIGRGESGNTIYFGEGSWLTVV.

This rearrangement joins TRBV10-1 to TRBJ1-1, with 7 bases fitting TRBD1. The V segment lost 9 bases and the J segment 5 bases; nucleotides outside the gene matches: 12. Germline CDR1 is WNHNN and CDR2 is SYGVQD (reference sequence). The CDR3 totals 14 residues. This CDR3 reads CASSPNRGRTEAFF. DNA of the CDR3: TGCGCCAGTTCCCCAAACAGGGGTCGTACTGAAGCTTTCTTT.